The rows below give T cell receptor beta chains drawn from one sample of a study of cytomegalovirus exposure and HLA in healthy donors. TCRdb's copy holds only in-frame clones and misses some; the assay was immunoSEQ multiplex PCR. Of roughly 95,000 clones in the sample, 85% were seen once. What was sequenced was PBMCs. The origin of the receptors is a man aged 18 to 35 in good health and CMV-seropositive. Both conserved end residues are part of each CDR3. The D gene is left open where the match is weak. The size of a clone is reported for some rows only, either as once, few or many, or as a class for expanded clones.

clone_size,j_call,v_call,d_call,cdr3_aa,cdr3_nt
.,TRBJ1-1,TRBV5-6,.,CASSRQARTEAFF,TGTGCCAGCAGCAGACAGGCACGGACTGAAGCTTTCTTT
.,TRBJ2-3,TRBV28,TRBD1,CASTGQGDSTDTQYF,TGTGCCAGCACGGGGCAGGGGGATTCCACAGATACGCAGTATTTT
.,TRBJ2-7,TRBV11-2,.,CASSSPGRPYEQYF,TGTGCCAGCAGCTCTCCGGGTCGCCCATACGAGCAGTACTTC
.,TRBJ1-5,TRBV28,TRBD1,CASQDGQGVFSNQPQHF,TGTGCCAGCCAAGATGGACAGGGAGTTTTTAGCAATCAGCCCCAGCATTTT
once,TRBJ2-5,TRBV19,.,CASRRGGQLQETQYF,TGTGCCAGTCGTCGGGGGGGACAGTTACAAGAGACCCAGTACTTC
.,TRBJ2-1,TRBV29-1,TRBD2,CSVAMLAGENEQFF,TGCAGCGTTGCAATGCTAGCGGGAGAAAATGAGCAGTTCTTC
.,TRBJ2-5,TRBV28,TRBD2,CASSLGLAGGETQYF,TGTGCCAGCAGTTTAGGTCTAGCGGGAGGAGAGACCCAGTACTTC
.,TRBJ2-3,TRBV7-3,TRBD2,CASSSSGADTQYF,TGTGCCAGCAGCTCCAGCGGGGCAGATACGCAGTATTTT
.,TRBJ2-1,TRBV29-1,.,CSVEARALYNEQFF,TGCAGCGTTGAAGCCAGGGCCTTATACAATGAGCAGTTCTTC
.,TRBJ2-1,TRBV11-2,TRBD2,CASSLDLAGSYNEQFF,TGTGCCAGCAGCTTAGACCTAGCGGGCTCCTACAATGAGCAGTTCTTC
.,TRBJ2-2,TRBV27,.,CASSLGRQSLTGELFF,TGTGCCAGCAGTTTAGGCCGACAGAGCCTTACCGGGGAGCTGTTTTTT
.,TRBJ1-5,TRBV19,TRBD1,CASVGQVLNQPQHF,TGTGCCAGTGTGGGACAGGTTCTGAATCAGCCCCAGCATTTT
.,TRBJ2-1,TRBV7-7,TRBD1,CASSLARDRGPNEQFF,TGTGCCAGCAGCTTAGCCCGGGACAGGGGTCCCAATGAGCAGTTCTTC
.,TRBJ1-2,TRBV2,.,CASSEATALNYGYTF,TGTGCCAGCAGTGAAGCGACAGCCCTTAACTATGGCTACACCTTC
.,TRBJ1-1,TRBV27,.,CASRHSEGTEAFF,TGTGCCAGCAGGCACTCTGAGGGCACTGAAGCTTTCTTT
.,TRBJ2-7,TRBV28,.,CASSLNRAYEQYF,TGTGCCAGCAGTTTAAACAGAGCCTACGAGCAGTACTTC